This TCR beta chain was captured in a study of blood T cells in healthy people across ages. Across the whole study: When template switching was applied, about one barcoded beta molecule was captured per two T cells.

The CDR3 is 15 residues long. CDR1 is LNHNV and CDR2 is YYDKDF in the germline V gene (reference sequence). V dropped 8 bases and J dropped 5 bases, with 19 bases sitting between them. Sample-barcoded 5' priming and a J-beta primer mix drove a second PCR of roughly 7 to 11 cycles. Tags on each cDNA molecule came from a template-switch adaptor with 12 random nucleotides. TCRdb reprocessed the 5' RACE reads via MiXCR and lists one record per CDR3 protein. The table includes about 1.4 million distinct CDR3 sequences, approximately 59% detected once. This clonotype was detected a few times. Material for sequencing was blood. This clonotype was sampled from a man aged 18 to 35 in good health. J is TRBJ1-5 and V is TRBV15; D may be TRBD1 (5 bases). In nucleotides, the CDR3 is TGTGCCACCGCCTTGCCGACAGTGGGTGATCAGCCCCAGCATTTT. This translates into CATALPTVGDQPQHF.